This T cell receptor (beta chain) was documented in a study of metastatic and nonmetastatic thyroid tumors. Study-wide background: From malignant and benign thyroid patients, repertoires in blood and in tumor or nodule tissue were compared.

This CDR3 region has 14 residues. V was cut by 7 bases and J by 4 bases, with 15 bases left in between. None of the patients had undergone any treatment ahead of thyroid surgery. The table lists this clone with a few counts. Under the authors' procedure: Differences in CDR3 between clinicopathological groups were drawn on to build a classifier intended to discriminate distant-metastatic papillary thyroid cancer patients. With MiXCR, TCRdb called clones anew from the PCR reads. TCRdb's processing, not the authors' own work, is the source of the V and J calls. The sample has approximately 60,000 clones, 25% to 30% seen once; the top ten hold 15% to 20%.

The specimen sequenced was blood. This chain joins TRBV12-3 or TRBV12-4 and TRBJ2-3; no definite D call. The TCR originated in a female donor with papillary thyroid cancer or a benign thyroid nodule (not recorded which). Some clones in this sample may be carry-over from other donors' samples. The CDR3: CASTPELSPDTQYF. The CDR3 DNA reads TGTGCCAGCACTCCGGAGCTAAGTCCAGATACGCAGTATTTT.